What follows describes a single T cell receptor beta chain. Its antigen is still unknown. This CDR3 is built from 12 residues. The V end lost 3 bases, the J end lost 2 bases, and 8 bases lay between the germline ends. Germline CDR1 GTSNPN, CDR2 SVGIG (reference sequence). Time point indicated: pretreatment peripheral blood. This entry is derived from a study of PD-L1 blockade in urothelial cancer. About the research overall: Blood was analyzed 3 weeks (second dose) and 6 weeks after treatment start. A median blood sample held around 130,000 T cells and tens of thousands of unique TCRs.

Synthetic TCR analog templates were added to each PCR reaction. The method was immunoSEQ multiplex PCR; TCRdb's version includes in-frame clones alone and lacks a portion of them. The sample has around 63,000 clones, roughly four fifths seen once. Whole-study results and caveats: Improved survival was predicted by pretreatment blood TCR clonality below the median.

The clonotype originates from a man in his 70s with urothelial cancer. J is TRBJ2-7 and V is TRBV30, with D perhaps TRBD2 (6 bases). The material sequenced was PBMCs, taken around atezolizumab (anti-PD-L1) treatment. The CDR3 is CAWRREAYEQYF. In DNA, the CDR3 is TGTGCCTGGAGGCGGGAAGCCTACGAGCAGTACTTC. Using reference TRBV30 and TRBJ2-7 for the parts outside the CDR3, the full variable domain is SQTIHQWPATLVQPVGSPLSLECTVEGTSNPNLYWYRQAAGRGLQLLFYSVGIGQISSEVPQNLSASRPQDRQFILSSKKLLLSDSGFYLCAWRREAYEQYFGPGTRLTVT.